Listed below are T cell receptor beta chains from one sample, sequenced in a study of human T cells and chemical hapten exposure. A single record per CDR3 protein comes from TCRdb applying MiXCR to the RACE reads. The sample consists of about 52,000 distinct CDR3 sequences, approximately 9.7% of them appearing once. The specimen comprised whole blood, sampled in connection with sensitization to the hapten diphenylcyclopropenone (DPC). These receptors were obtained from a woman in her twenties or thirties with alopecia areata. Some clones in this sample may be carry-over from other donors' samples. CDR3s include the opening cysteine and the closing phenylalanine or tryptophan. The D gene is left open where the match is weak. Some rows mark clone size as missing; the rest say once, few, many or name a class of expanded clone.

v_gene	len	abundance	d_gene	j_gene	CDR3aa	CDR3nt
TRBV19	14	NA	TRBD2	TRBJ2-1	CASGSSGWGNEQFF	TGTGCCAGTGGTTCTAGCGGGTGGGGCAATGAGCAGTTCTTC
TRBV28	15	many	TRBD1	TRBJ1-2	CASSPQGTTNYGYTF	TGTGCCAGCAGCCCACAGGGGACTACTAACTATGGCTACACCTTC
TRBV12-3/TRBV12-4	14	many	NA	TRBJ2-7	CASKNGRSSYEQYF	TGTGCCAGCAAAAACGGAAGGAGCTCCTACGAGCAGTACTTC
TRBV4-3	16	NA	TRBD2	TRBJ2-1	CASSQDTQRGRNEQFF	TGCGCCAGCAGCCAAGATACCCAGCGGGGCCGCAATGAGCAGTTCTTC
TRBV6-2/TRBV6-3	15	few	NA	TRBJ2-3	CASSFALGETDTQYF	TGTGCCAGCAGTTTTGCACTAGGGGAGACAGATACGCAGTATTTT
TRBV14	12	many	NA	TRBJ1-2	CASSQGPYGYTF	TGTGCCAGCAGCCAGGGGCCCTATGGCTACACCTTC
TRBV12-3/TRBV12-4	13	NA	NA	TRBJ2-1	CASRSSGHNEQFF	TGTGCCAGCAGATCTTCGGGGCACAATGAGCAGTTCTTC
TRBV6-5	15	NA	NA	TRBJ2-3	CASALARSRGDTQYF	TGTGCCAGCGCCCTAGCGCGCTCTAGGGGGGATACGCAGTATTTT
TRBV2	17	NA	TRBD1	TRBJ2-4	CASSAQGQTLAKNIQYF	TGTGCCAGCAGTGCACAGGGACAGACTTTAGCCAAAAACATTCAGTACTTC
TRBV24-1	13	many	NA	TRBJ2-6	CATKGAGANVLTF	TGTGCCACCAAAGGGGCTGGGGCCAACGTCCTGACTTTC
TRBV5-6	12	few	NA	TRBJ1-2	CASSLYNVGYTF	TGTGCCAGCAGTTTATATAATGTGGGCTACACCTTC
TRBV30	13	few	NA	TRBJ1-1	CAWSLQGFPEAFF	TGTGCCTGGAGTCTTCAGGGGTTCCCTGAAGCTTTCTTT
TRBV19	15	NA	NA	TRBJ1-3	CATNAGTHSGNTIYF	TGTGCCACCAACGCCGGGACCCACTCTGGAAACACCATATATTTT
TRBV11-2	14	few	NA	TRBJ2-5	CASSRGQLQETQYF	TGTGCCAGCAGCCGAGGACAGCTTCAAGAGACCCAGTACTTC
TRBV5-1	15	few	NA	TRBJ1-4	CASSLAAGLDEKLFF	TGCGCCAGCAGCTTGGCTGCGGGGCTTGATGAAAAACTGTTTTTT
TRBV12-3/TRBV12-4	15	NA	NA	TRBJ2-3	CASSFGGANTDTQYF	TGTGCCAGCAGTTTTGGGGGGGCTAACACAGATACGCAGTATTTT
TRBV6-5	14	few	NA	TRBJ1-5	CASSYGAGDQPQHF	TGTGCCAGCAGTTACGGGGCAGGGGATCAGCCCCAGCATTTT
TRBV28	16	few	TRBD1	TRBJ2-7	CASRTLRQGVSYEQYF	TGTGCCAGCAGAACCTTAAGACAGGGGGTTTCCTACGAGCAGTACTTC
TRBV23-1	17	NA	NA	TRBJ2-2	CASSQSFQRSNTGELFF	TGCGCCAGCAGTCAATCCTTCCAGCGGTCCAACACCGGGGAGCTGTTTTTT
TRBV7-2	13	many	NA	TRBJ2-1	CASSLELYNEQFF	TGTGCCAGCAGCTTAGAACTATACAATGAGCAGTTCTTC
TRBV12-3/TRBV12-4	15	many	TRBD1	TRBJ1-5	CASSVGQGGFQPQHF	TGTGCCAGCAGTGTCGGACAGGGGGGATTTCAGCCCCAGCATTTT
TRBV6-5	18	many	NA	TRBJ1-6	CASSYSRGGSSYNSPLHF	TGTGCCAGCAGTTACTCGAGGGGAGGGAGCTCCTATAATTCACCCCTCCACTTT
TRBV30	15	few	TRBD2	TRBJ2-7	CAWSSGTSGGDEQYF	TGTGCCTGGAGTAGCGGGACTAGCGGGGGAGATGAGCAGTACTTC
TRBV12-3/TRBV12-4	14	many	NA	TRBJ2-1	CASSAPGPYNEQFF	TGTGCCAGCAGTGCCCCTGGGCCATATAATGAGCAGTTCTTC